This T cell receptor (beta chain) was recovered during a study of cytomegalovirus exposure and HLA in healthy donors. For the study at large: A subsequent analysis stated that the roughly 130 validation repertoires were run on the same platform as the 600 to 750 first-cohort repertoires. Study conclusions and caveats: According to a later analysis, TCR clusters from the first cohort tended to co-occur in the 100 to 150 validation repertoires. The dataset shows that most TCR sequences were rare, while some public TCRs occurred in many donors.

About this clone itself: The antigen remains unidentified.

Clones were read by immunoSEQ multiplex PCR, and TCRdb kept only the in-frame ones, dropping some. The sample yields 100,000 to 150,000 clones, 85% to 90% seen once. V lost 2 bases and J lost 6; bases outside the gene matches: 6. This CDR3 region has 15 residues. In germline, CDR1 is SGHRS, CDR2 YFSETQ. The material sequenced was PBMCs. This chain links TRBV5-1 with TRBJ2-4; 9 bases agree with TRBD1. The TCR originated in a woman aged 18-29 years in good health and CMV-seronegative. The CDR3 bases are TGCGCCAGCAGCTTCCGGGACAGGGAAGGAAACATTCAGTACTTC. Its protein is CASSFRDREGNIQYF.